This T cell receptor beta chain was found in a study of cytomegalovirus exposure and HLA in healthy donors. Measured with immunoSEQ multiplex PCR; TCRdb has only the in-frame clones, and not every one. This sample has 130,000 to 150,000 clones, with approximately 87% found just once. Whole-study results and caveats: Among TCR sequences, most were rare, though some public TCRs appeared in many donors.

As for this clone: Antigen: not known.

The sequenced material came from PBMCs. The receptor was isolated from a man younger than 35 in good health and CMV-seronegative.

The CDR3 loop reads CAISDWTGDFNEQFF. CDR3 bases: TGTGCCATCAGTGATTGGACAGGGGATTTCAATGAGCAGTTCTTC. This chain uses TRBV10-3 with TRBJ2-1; 9 bases are a match to TRBD1. The V segment lost 3 bases and the J segment 6 bases; nucleotides outside the gene matches: 6. This CDR3 comprises 15 residues. The V gene's germline CDR1 is ENHRY and CDR2 SYGVKD.